These 17 T cell receptor beta chains were all obtained from the same sample, sequenced in a study of T cell repertoires in cytomegalovirus infection (dated by TCRdb to between 2019 and 2020). The sequencer was an Illumina HiSeq 1500. Starting from the raw public reads, TCRdb applied fastp trimming at Q25, assembled clones with MiXCR and retained in-frame beta chains. Every distinct CDR3 protein forms one entry, paired with its most common genes and DNA. Present in this sample are some 440,000 distinct CDR3 sequences, around 32% of which were seen just once. About 13% of the sample is held by the ten biggest clonotypes. Sequenced sample: PBMCs. These receptors were obtained from a human donor in good health (CMV status not recorded). Some clones in this sample may be carry-over from other donors' samples.

About this clonotype itself: Being one base from a much bigger clone, this may be a read error. The V and J genes are TRBV30 and TRBJ2-7; D is ambiguous. V was pared by 3 bases and J by 2 bases, with 20 bases between. The CDR3 extends over 16 amino acids. The germline V gene encodes CDR1 GTSNPN and CDR2 SVGIG (reference sequence). CDR3 coding DNA: TGTGCCTGGAGGGGTCGGTCGGGTTCCCTCACCTACGAGCAGTACTTC. Residues: CAWRGRSGSLTYEQYF.

CDR3 amino acids: CASSPSVVPQETQYF. The CDR3 coding sequence is TGTGCCAGCAGCCCCAGCGTCGTCCCTCAAGAGACCCAGTACTTC. V is TRBV7-9 and J is TRBJ2-5, with D hard to call. CDR3 size: 15 residues. Germline lookup yields CDR1 SEHNR and CDR2 FQNEAQ (reference sequence). V was shortened by 5 bases and J by 2 bases, with 15 bases between the two germline ends. The full variable domain, rest sourced from reference TRBV7-9 and TRBJ2-5, is DTGVSQNPRHKITKRGQNVTFRCDPISEHNRLYWYRQTLGQGPEFLTYFQNEAQLEKSRLLSDRFSAERPKGSFSTLEIQRTEQGDSAMYLCASSPSVVPQETQYFGPGTRLLVL.

The chain links TRBV20-1 to TRBJ1-2; 9 bases map to TRBD1. Losses at the gene ends were 6 bases for V and 7 bases for J; bases not matched to a gene: 6. Germline CDR1 and CDR2: DFQATT and SNEGSKA (reference sequence). The CDR3 is 12 amino acids. The CDR3 reads CSAKQGAIGYTF. The CDR3 DNA sequence: TGCAGTGCCAAACAGGGGGCGATTGGCTACACCTTC.

This clonotype was detected only a few times. The chain is built from TRBV6-6 and TRBJ2-3; D perhaps matches TRBD2 (5 bases). The CDR3 spans 15 residues. Germline V lookup: CDR1 MNHNY, CDR2 SVGAGI (reference sequence). Trimming took off 6 bases at V and 0 bases at J, with 13 bases between the two ends. CDR3 nucleotides: TGTGCCAGCAGAATTCGGGGTTCTAGCACAGATACGCAGTATTTT. It codes for CASRIRGSSTDTQYF.

The sample holds many counts of this clonotype. The J gene is TRBJ2-3, the V gene TRBV7-2; 9 nucleotides line up with TRBD1. The ends lost 5 bases at V and 0 bases at J; junction bases unmatched: 6. This CDR3 region has 16 residues. Germline V lookup: CDR1 SGHTA, CDR2 FQGNSA. CDR3 in DNA: TGTGCCAGCAGCGCAAGACAGGGGGGCAGCACAGATACGCAGTATTTT. It specifies CASSARQGGSTDTQYF.

This chain connects TRBV5-6 to TRBJ2-7; no reliable D call. The germline V gene has CDR1 SGHDT and CDR2 YYEEEE. This CDR3 has 12 amino acids. V was cut by 3 bases and J by 3 bases, with 7 bases left in between. CDR3 loop: CASSSDHYEQYF. Written as DNA, the CDR3 is TGTGCCAGCAGCTCTGACCACTACGAGCAGTACTTC. Full variable domain (outside the CDR3, taken from reference TRBV5-6 and TRBJ2-7): DAGVTQSPTHLIKTRGQQVTLRCSPKSGHDTVSWYQQALGQGPQFIFQYYEEEERQRGNFPDRFSGHQFPNYSSELNVNALLLGDSALYLCASSSDHYEQYFGPGTRLTVT.

This clonotype was counted a few times. The chain combines TRBV4-2 with TRBJ2-4; the D gene could be TRBD1 or TRBD2 (5 bases each). V lost 0 bases and J lost 0, with 15 bases in between. The CDR3 extends over 18 amino acids. Germline assignment: CDR1 LGHNA and CDR2 YNFKEQ. CDR3 sequence reads: CASSQDAVGTGAKNIQYF. For the CDR3, the DNA is TGTGCCAGCAGCCAAGACGCAGTGGGGACGGGAGCCAAAAACATTCAGTACTTC.

V is TRBV7-2 and J is TRBJ2-3; TRBD2 might be the D (6 bases). CDR3 size: 15 residues. V was clipped by 5 bases and J by 0 bases, with 12 bases between them. CDR1 is SGHTA, CDR2 FQGNSA, per germline. The CDR3 sequence is CASSEDYQSTDTQYF. The CDR3 nucleotides are TGTGCCAGCAGCGAGGACTACCAAAGCACAGATACGCAGTATTTT.

Many counts were recorded for this clonotype. The rearrangement uses TRBV7-8 and TRBJ2-1; 7 bases align to TRBD2. The germline CDR1 and CDR2 sequences are SGHVS and FQNEAQ. V shed 7 bases, J shed 12 bases, and the junction held 24 bases outside the gene matches. The CDR3 is made up of 17 amino acids. CDR3 sequence (DNA): TGTGCCAGCAACCCCTTTCGGAGCGGGGACTCATTTGTGGGGCAGTTCTTC. Translated, it gives CASNPFRSGDSFVGQFF.

The chain has TRBV6-1 and TRBJ2-7; D might be TRBD2 (5 bases). The CDR3 length is 13 residues. The germline gives CDR1 MNHNS, CDR2 SASEGT. Trimming pared 1 base from V and 5 bases from J, leaving 9 bases between. CDR3 sequence: CASSEGRGNEQYF. The CDR3, as DNA: TGTGCCAGCAGTGAAGGGCGAGGGAACGAGCAGTACTTC.

This chain connects TRBV2 to TRBJ1-1; 8 bases are a match to TRBD1. The V gene end was trimmed by 8 bases and the J gene end by 5 bases; junction bases not matched to a gene: 13. This CDR3 is built from 15 residues. Per germline, CDR1 SNHLY and CDR2 FYNNEI. The CDR3 DNA sequence: TGTGCCAGCGCCAAGGACAGGGTACCGCTAACTGAAGCTTTCTTT. This gives the protein CASAKDRVPLTEAFF. Complete variable domain (other parts from reference TRBV2 and TRBJ1-1): EPEVTQTPSHQVTQMGQEVILRCVPISNHLYFYWYRQILGQKVEFLVSFYNNEISEKSEIFDDQFSVERPDGSNFTLKIRSTKLEDSAMYFCASAKDRVPLTEAFFGQGTRLTVV.

This clonotype showed up just a few times. This chain connects TRBV28 to TRBJ2-1, with D possibly being TRBD1 or TRBD2 (5 bases each). This CDR3 spans 15 amino acids. V lost 4 bases and J 9 bases, leaving 19 bases between the germline ends. From germline, CDR1 is MDHEN and CDR2 SYDVKM. The CDR3 coding sequence is TGTGCCAGCAGTTCGCCCCCGGGACCCAGGGTTGAGCAGTTCTTC. Translated: CASSSPPGPRVEQFF.

The V and J genes are TRBV4-2 and TRBJ1-4; D remains ambiguous. Germline V lookup: CDR1 LGHNA, CDR2 YNFKEQ. The CDR3 runs 17 residues. The V end lost 4 bases, the J end lost 0 bases, and 15 bases lay between the germline ends. The CDR3 protein is CASSLGPPSATNEKLFF. CDR3 DNA sequence: TGTGCCAGCAGCCTAGGACCCCCATCTGCAACTAATGAAAAACTGTTTTTT.

The chain recombines TRBV20-1 with TRBJ1-5, with 7 bases matching TRBD1. V trimming: 0 bases; J trimming: 7 bases; junction bases outside the gene matches: 12. Germline V lookup: CDR1 DFQATT, CDR2 SNEGSKA (reference sequence). CDR3 size: 16 residues. The CDR3 protein is CSARDLSTGLGQPQHF. Here the CDR3 DNA reads TGCAGTGCTAGAGATCTATCGACAGGGTTGGGACAGCCCCAGCATTTT.

The V call is TRBV30, the J call TRBJ1-1; D is unresolved. Germline V lookup: CDR1 GTSNPN, CDR2 SVGIG (reference sequence). V dropped 4 bases and J dropped 6 bases, with 18 bases sitting between them. The CDR3 has 14 amino acids. CDR3: CAWTTHTILPEAFF. In DNA, the CDR3 is TGTGCCTGGACCACCCACACTATCCTTCCTGAAGCTTTCTTT.

The chain uses TRBV4-3 and TRBJ1-1; no reliable D call. The germline V and J ends were trimmed by 3 bases and 3 bases, with 11 bases remaining between them. There are 14 residues in the CDR3. CDR1 and CDR2 (germline): LGHNA, YSLEER. The CDR3 DNA reads TGCGCCAGCAGCCACCTCGATGGGGACACTGAAGCTTTCTTT. This gives the protein CASSHLDGDTEAFF.

This clonotype was seen a handful of times. The rearrangement links TRBV11-2 to TRBJ2-7, with a tentative D call TRBD1 (6 bases). Germline loops: CDR1 SGHAT, CDR2 FQNNGV. Trimming shortened V by 4 bases and J by 2 bases, and 12 bases separated the two germline ends. CDR3 size: 14 residues. CDR3 amino acids: CASSSGTSPYEQYF. As DNA, the CDR3 is TGTGCCAGCAGCTCAGGGACATCTCCCTACGAGCAGTACTTC. Using reference TRBV11-2 and TRBJ2-7 for the parts outside the CDR3, the full variable domain is EAGVAQSPRYKIIEKRQSVAFWCNPISGHATLYWYQQILGQGPKLLIQFQNNGVVDDSQLPKDRFSAERLKGVDSTLKIQPAKLEDSAVYLCASSSGTSPYEQYFGPGTRLTVT.